This T cell receptor (beta chain) was identified during a study of regulatory T cells in long-lasting Graves disease (dated by TCRdb to the early 2020s). Some background on the complete study: Antithyroid drugs had been taken for less than 3 months by newly diagnosed Graves' disease patients. Patients with persistent Graves' disease were compared with patients with newly diagnosed Graves' disease using TCR sequencing and RNA sequencing of peripheral blood. The study was conducted in China and was registered as a clinical trial. A total of roughly 35 samples were covered by TCR sequencing, comprising some 13 persistent and around 20 newly diagnosed Graves' disease patients.

Library creation used multiplex PCR. The listed sequencing device is Illumina HiSeq 4000. To build TCR beta libraries, CDR3 regions were amplified by Arm-PCR using iRepertoire HTBI primers. Gel purification was performed on PCR products prior to sequencing. The paper's processing steps were these. Gene usage analysis of CDR3 amino acid clonotypes used the 62 TRBV and around 14 TRBJ segments found across samples. Filtered high-quality paired reads were merged into contigs using COPE and FqMerger. BLAST was used to align contigs to IMGT TRBV, TRBD and TRBJ reference genes, with CDR3 defined following IMGT. Clonotypes above 0.1% frequency were classified as highly expanded clones. Repertoire diversity was measured by Shannon entropy, and V-J evenness by the Gini coefficient. A clonotype was considered public if more than one individual shared it. In TCRdb, the public reads were trimmed at Q25 with fastp and aligned with MiXCR, with productive beta chains retained. Records with the same CDR3 protein are collapsed into one entry carrying the most frequent genes and DNA. For this entry, the V and J calls and clone size follow TCRdb and not the study's own pipeline. Here the sample has 500,000 or so distinct CDR3 sequences; around 15% occur a single time. In total, the top ten clones hold 9% to 15% of the sample.

Overall study results and their limits: Sequencing and analysis were limited to the TCR beta chain. Preferential use of TRBV28, TRBJ1-2 and TRBJ2-5 was observed in persistent disease, whereas TRBV20-1 and TRBJ2-1 were favored in newly diagnosed disease. Only peripheral blood was studied, because thyroid tissue, the primary lesion, was inaccessible. As a limitation, the authors acknowledged that the small sample size may reduce accuracy. Persistent Graves' disease patients showed lower TCR Shannon entropy and fewer highly expanded clones than newly diagnosed patients, suggesting clonal expansion. A larger number of public clonotypes was shared among persistent patients (around 2,500) than among newly diagnosed patients (roughly 970).

Relative to germline, V is 1 base shorter and J is 5 bases shorter, with 11 bases between their ends. Inclusive of the bounding cysteine and phenylalanine, the CDR3 is 14 residues long. Of all the DNA, just the CDR3 is kept, 42 bases in frame from base 1. CDR1 and CDR2, looked up from the germline V gene, are MDHEN and SYDVKM. This clonotype has a count of ten or more. It lacks a known antigen. Base qualities were left out, and no much larger clone turns up one base away. The time point label of this sample denotes: newly diagnosed GD, antithyroid drugs for less than 3 months. RNA was extracted from PBMCs in TRIzol for both TCR sequencing and RNA sequencing. The diagnosis of Graves' disease was made according to American Thyroid Association guidelines. Patients for the study were recruited at an endocrinology department in Xi'an, China. From each patient, 7.5 to 9.5 milliliters of peripheral blood was collected into an EDTA anticoagulant tube. Ficoll Paque Plus density gradient separation was used to isolate PBMCs, and no additional T cell sorting was done. An Agilent 2100 Bioanalyzer and agarose gel were used to assess RNA quality, and a NanoDrop 2000 was used to measure RNA concentration.

Separately, the same data were catalogued under a study of T cells in Graves' hyperthyroidism and ophthalmopathy. The second study, in turn, reports: Stable Graves' hyperthyroidism was defined as the absence of progression to ophthalmopathy over 18 months of follow-up. Hyperthyroidism patients were newly diagnosed, had a disease duration of under 2 months, and were aged 18 to 65 years. Any patient with an uncontrolled infection, another autoimmune disease, pregnancy or lactation was excluded. Diagnoses relied on clinical symptoms, serum thyroxine and TRAb, thyroid ultrasound and orbital computed tomography. The TCR CDR3 was subjected to a first round of RT-PCR using the HTBI primer set and the Qiagen OneStep RT-PCR kit. Most expanded thyroid clonotypes (frequency above 0.001) were also detected in blood, suggesting blood repertoires may reflect thyroid immune responses. In cross-validation, a model built on a 13 V-J signature told ophthalmopathy apart from stable hyperthyroidism with over 85% sensitivity and roughly 83% specificity, and in testing the same model reached 80%/75%. During validation, the model predicted progression to ophthalmopathy a median of around 6 months ahead of onset, with around 71% sensitivity and about 72% specificity. To identify distinguishing TCR V-J signatures, a discovery cohort of around 100 patients was used, comprising 40 to 45 with Graves' ophthalmopathy and under 60 with stable Graves' hyperthyroidism. Prospective prediction of ophthalmopathy was tested in an independent validation cohort consisting of some 20 hyperthyroidism patients and approximately 16 patients who later progressed to ophthalmopathy. The 100 or so discovery patients were randomly split 7:3 into training and test sets. In addition, the study compared T-cell repertoires in thyroid tissue and in blood from roughly six Graves' hyperthyroidism patients. Once sampling was done, hyperthyroidism patients were given methimazole at a starting dose of 30 mg daily, whereas ophthalmopathy patients were given high-dose intravenous methylprednisolone. Libraries were constructed in a second round of multiplex PCR, after which size selection and purification were performed. Libraries were sequenced paired-end with 100 bp reads on an Illumina HiSeq2000. SOAPnuke was used to process the raw data, throwing out any read that contained adapters or uncalled bases, had a mean Phred below 15, or lacked an exact constant-primer or identifier match. COPE v1.2.5 was used to merge high-quality paired reads, and clonotypes were defined as unique nucleotide sequences. Clonotypes were aligned to IMGT TRBV, TRBD and TRBJ reference segments using MiTCR v1.1. The analysis included only V-J combinations with a frequency above 0.0001, which together covered over 98% of the repertoires. The TCS score was defined as the ratio of F50 (clonal expansion) to E x V (chaos), calculated using BLOSUM62-based TCRdist between CDR3 peptides within each V-J. Welch's t-statistics and random forest reduced some 510 V-J features to roughly 13, which were used in a naive Bayes classifier (R e1071). No statistical method was used to fix the sample size in advance, and group allocation was not hidden from the investigators. According to the paper, TCR Vbeta CDR3 sequencing was carried out on 135 peripheral blood samples, which came from some 41 ophthalmopathy, 70 to 80 hyperthyroidism and roughly 17 progressor patients.

The receptor's source is a man aged 40-55 years with Graves disease. Donor details come from another sample of the same person, matched by shared clones. Sequences were derived from peripheral blood mononuclear cells (PBMCs), sampled at new diagnosis, from a patient treated with antithyroid drugs. The V and J genes are TRBV28 and TRBJ1-2; no D gene can be assigned with confidence. The bases read TGTGCCAGCAGTTTATCCCGACTGATATATGGCTACACCTTC. Its translation is CASSLSRLIYGYTF.